This TCR beta chain was retrieved from a study of blood T cell repertoires in COVID-19. Study-level background: The study drew acute and convalescent COVID-19 samples from the United States, Italy and Spain. From T cells, B-cell-depleted T cells, or PBMCs came the material, which was cDNA or gDNA.

Original analysis: How many nucleated cells were present was estimated from reference gene primer amplification. Sequenced by immunoSEQ multiplex PCR; TCRdb stores in-frame clones only, minus some. That table furnishes V, J and clone size, whereas the DNA furnished D and trimming. This table has approximately 210,000 clones, almost 85% appearing once. From germline, CDR1 is PRHDT and CDR2 FYEKMQ (reference sequence). This CDR3 contains 15 residues. Trimming removed 2 bases at V and 0 bases at J, with 8 bases between. The sample taken for sequencing was peripheral blood. The TCR comes from a woman between 65 and 79 years old with active or convalescent COVID-19. The genes are TRBV13 and TRBJ1-3; possible D gene TRBD1, 6 bases. CDR3 coding DNA: TGTGCCAGCAGCTTACGACAGGTCTCTGGAAACACCATATATTTT. This codes for CASSLRQVSGNTIYF.